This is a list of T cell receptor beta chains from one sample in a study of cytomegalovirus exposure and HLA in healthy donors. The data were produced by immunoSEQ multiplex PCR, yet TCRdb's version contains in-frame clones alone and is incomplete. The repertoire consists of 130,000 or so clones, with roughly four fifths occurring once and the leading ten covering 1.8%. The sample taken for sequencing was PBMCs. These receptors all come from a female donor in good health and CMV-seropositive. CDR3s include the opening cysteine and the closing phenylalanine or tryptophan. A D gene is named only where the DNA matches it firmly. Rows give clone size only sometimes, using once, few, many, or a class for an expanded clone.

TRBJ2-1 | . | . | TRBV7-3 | TGTGCCAGCAGCTTAACTACCGGCAATGAGCAGTTCTTC | CASSLTTGNEQFF
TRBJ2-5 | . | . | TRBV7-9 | TGTGCCAGCAGCTTAGGATTGCGAGGGATTAACCAAGAGACCCAGTACTTC | CASSLGLRGINQETQYF
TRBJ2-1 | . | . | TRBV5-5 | TGTGCCAGCAGCCTGACAGGACCACACGACAATGAGCAGTTCTTC | CASSLTGPHDNEQFF
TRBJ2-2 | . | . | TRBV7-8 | TGTGCCAGCAGCCTGAACACCGGGGAGCTGTTTTTT | CASSLNTGELFF
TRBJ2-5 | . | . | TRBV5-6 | TGTGCCAGCACGAGAGGCGGGGTATTTGGGACCCAGTACTTC | CASTRGGVFGTQYF
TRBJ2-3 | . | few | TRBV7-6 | TGTGCCAGCAGCCAGAATCTTGGCACAGATACGCAGTATTTT | CASSQNLGTDTQYF
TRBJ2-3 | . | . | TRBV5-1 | TGCGCCAGCAGCAGCAGGGGGGCACTCACGGATACGCAGTATTTT | CASSSRGALTDTQYF
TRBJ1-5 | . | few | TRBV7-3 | TGTGCCCTAAGGCGGGGGGCCGATCAGCCCCAGCATTTT | CALRRGADQPQHF
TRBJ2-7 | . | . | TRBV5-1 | TGCGCCAGCAGCTCGGGACACGCTCAAACCTACGAGCAGTACTTC | CASSSGHAQTYEQYF
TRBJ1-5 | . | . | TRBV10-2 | TGCGCCAGCAGTGTACAGAATAGCAATCAGCCCCAGCATTTT | CASSVQNSNQPQHF
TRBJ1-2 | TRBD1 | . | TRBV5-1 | TGCGCCAGCAGCCTAGGGGACAGATCCTATGGCTACACCTTC | CASSLGDRSYGYTF
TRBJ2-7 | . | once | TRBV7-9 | TGTGCCAGCCAACCTACAGGTTCGCACGAGCAGTACTTC | CASQPTGSHEQYF
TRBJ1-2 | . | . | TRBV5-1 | TGCGCCAGCAGCACGTCGGACAGAACCTCCTATGGCTACACCTTC | CASSTSDRTSYGYTF
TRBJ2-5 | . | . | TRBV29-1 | TGCAGCGTTGTCCCGGGTCCCCACCAAGAGACCCAGTACTTC | CSVVPGPHQETQYF
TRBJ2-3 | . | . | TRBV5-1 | TGCGCCAGCAGCACCGGGGTTAGCACAGATACGCAGTATTTT | CASSTGVSTDTQYF
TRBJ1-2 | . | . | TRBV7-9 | TGTGCCAGCAGCTCAGAGGGACAAAGCTATGGCTACACCTTC | CASSSEGQSYGYTF
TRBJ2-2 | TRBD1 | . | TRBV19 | TGTGCCAGTGACAGGGCCCCGAACACCGGGGAGCTGTTTTTT | CASDRAPNTGELFF
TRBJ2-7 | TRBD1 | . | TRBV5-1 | TGCGCCAGCAACTCCGGGACAGACCCCTACGAGCAGTACTTC | CASNSGTDPYEQYF
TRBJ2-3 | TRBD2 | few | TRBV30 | TGTGCCTGGAGTGCCCGACTAGCGGGCACAGATACGCAGTATTTT | CAWSARLAGTDTQYF
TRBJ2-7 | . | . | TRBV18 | TGTGCCAGCTCACCAACAGGGAACCCCTACGAGCAGTACTTC | CASSPTGNPYEQYF
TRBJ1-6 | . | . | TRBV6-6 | TGTGCCAGCAGACAGGGTAATTCACCCCTCCACTTT | CASRQGNSPLHF
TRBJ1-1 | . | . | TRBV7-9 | TGTGCCAGCAGCTTAATGGGACAAAAGGACACTGAAGCTTTCTTT | CASSLMGQKDTEAFF
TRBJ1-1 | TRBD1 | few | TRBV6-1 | TGTGCCAGCAGTGGACAGGGGGCCGGTGAAGCTTTCTTT | CASSGQGAGEAFF
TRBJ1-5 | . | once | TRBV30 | TGTGCCTGGAGTCGGGGGACGGGAGGCCAGCCCCAGCATTTT | CAWSRGTGGQPQHF
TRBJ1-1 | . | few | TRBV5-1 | TGCGCCAGCAGCTCTCAAACTTTGAACACTGAAGCTTTCTTT | CASSSQTLNTEAFF
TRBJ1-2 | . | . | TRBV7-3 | TGTGCCAGCAGCTTAGGGAGGGGTGGCTACACCTTC | CASSLGRGGYTF
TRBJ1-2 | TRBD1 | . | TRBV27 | TGTGCCAGCAGTTTCCCCACAGGGGTTGGCTACACCTTC | CASSFPTGVGYTF